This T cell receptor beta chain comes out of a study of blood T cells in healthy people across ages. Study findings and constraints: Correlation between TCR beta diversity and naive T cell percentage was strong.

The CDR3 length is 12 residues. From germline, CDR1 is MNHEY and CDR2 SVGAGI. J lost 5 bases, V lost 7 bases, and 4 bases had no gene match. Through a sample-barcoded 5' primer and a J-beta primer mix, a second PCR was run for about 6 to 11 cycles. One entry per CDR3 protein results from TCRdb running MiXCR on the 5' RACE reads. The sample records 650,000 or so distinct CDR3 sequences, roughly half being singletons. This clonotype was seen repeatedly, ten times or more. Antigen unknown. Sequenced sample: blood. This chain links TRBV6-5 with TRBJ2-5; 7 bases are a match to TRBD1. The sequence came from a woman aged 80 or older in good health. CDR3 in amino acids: CASTDRVETQYF. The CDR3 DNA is TGTGCCAGCACCGACAGGGTTGAGACCCAGTACTTC.